A single sample is the source of the 4 T cell receptor beta chains below, sequenced in a study of cytomegalovirus exposure and HLA in healthy donors. The PCR made use of 60 Vbeta and 13 Jbeta primers. Sequencing used immunoSEQ multiplex PCR; TCRdb keeps in-frame clones, though not all of them. The table includes over 130,000 clones, 78% detected once. Sequencing was performed on PBMCs. These receptors all stem from a woman aged 40 to 50 in good health and CMV-seropositive.

V gene TRBV27 combines with J gene TRBJ2-5; the match to TRBD1 covers 11 bases. Trimming cost V 10 bases and J 5 bases; bases outside gene matches: 6. This CDR3 comprises 13 residues. CDR1 and CDR2 (germline): MNHEY, SMNVEV (reference sequence). As DNA, the CDR3 is TGTGCCACCGGGACAGGGGGAAGGGAGACCCAGTACTTC. This translates into CATGTGGRETQYF.

The rearrangement uses TRBV5-1 and TRBJ2-3, with TRBD2 matching 11 bases. V trimming: 4 bases; J trimming: 4 bases; junction bases outside the gene matches: 8. This CDR3 is built from 16 residues. Germline CDR1 and CDR2: SGHRS and YFSETQ. The CDR3 DNA follows: TGCGCCAGCAGCGCGAGACTAGCGGGACCAGCAGATACGCAGTATTTT. Translating it yields CASSARLAGPADTQYF.

This chain uses TRBV28 with TRBJ1-5; D gene ambiguous. From germline, CDR1 is MDHEN and CDR2 SYDVKM. The CDR3 runs to 13 residues. Trimming cost V 3 bases and J 8 bases, with 11 bases left between them. This chain's CDR3 is CASSLDTGKPQHF. The CDR3 DNA follows: TGTGCCAGCAGTTTGGATACGGGGAAGCCCCAGCATTTT.

The J gene is TRBJ2-6, the V gene TRBV15, with D perhaps matching TRBD1 (5 bases). The V gene lost 5 bases and the J gene lost 0 bases, with 11 bases spanning the gap. This CDR3 has 16 amino acids. Per germline, CDR1 LNHNV and CDR2 YYDKDF (reference sequence). CDR3 residues: CATSPRQSSGANVLTF. The CDR3 bases are TGTGCCACCAGCCCCCGACAGTCCTCTGGGGCCAACGTCCTGACTTTC.